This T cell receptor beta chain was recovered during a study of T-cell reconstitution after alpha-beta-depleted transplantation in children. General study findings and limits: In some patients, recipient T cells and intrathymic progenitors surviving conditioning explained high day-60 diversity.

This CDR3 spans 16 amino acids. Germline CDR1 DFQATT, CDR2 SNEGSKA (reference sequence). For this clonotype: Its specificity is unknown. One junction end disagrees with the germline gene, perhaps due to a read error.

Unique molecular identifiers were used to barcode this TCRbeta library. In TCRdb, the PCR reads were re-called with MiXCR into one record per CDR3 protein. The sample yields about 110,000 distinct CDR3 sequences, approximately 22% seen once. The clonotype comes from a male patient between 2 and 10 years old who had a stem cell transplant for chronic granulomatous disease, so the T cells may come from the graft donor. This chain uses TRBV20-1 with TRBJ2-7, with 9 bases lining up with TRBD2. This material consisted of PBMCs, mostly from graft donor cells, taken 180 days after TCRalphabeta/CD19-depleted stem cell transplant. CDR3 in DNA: TGCTGTGCTAGAGAATCCGGACTAGCGCTCTCCTACGAGCAGTACTTC. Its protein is CCARESGLALSYEQYF.